These T cell receptor beta chains were read from a single sample in a study of T cell responses to AZD1222 COVID-19 vaccine. The table came from immunoSEQ multiplex PCR; TCRdb's copy has only in-frame clones and leaves some out. The sample contains 34,000 or so clones, less than 90% of which appear only once. The sequences come from peripheral blood, collected on day 0 of AZD1222 vaccination. The receptors here all came from an adult in good health. Each CDR3 is given without its conserved first and last residue. The order of the fields is V gene, J gene, CDR3 length, CDR3 protein.

v_call: TRBV5-8; j_call: TRBJ1-5; cdr3_length: 13; cdr3_aa: ASSRGGGLGQPQH
v_call: TRBV3-1/TRBV3-2; j_call: TRBJ2-7; cdr3_length: 12; cdr3_aa: ASSLRQGSYEQY
v_call: TRBV9; j_call: TRBJ2-3; cdr3_length: 13; cdr3_aa: ASSPSWTTTDTQY
v_call: TRBV27; j_call: TRBJ1-1; cdr3_length: 12; cdr3_aa: ASSLLNVQAEAF
v_call: TRBV29-1; j_call: TRBJ2-5; cdr3_length: 11; cdr3_aa: SSRQGEGETQY
v_call: TRBV2; j_call: TRBJ2-4; cdr3_length: 12; cdr3_aa: ASSEPYGKNIQY
v_call: TRBV2; j_call: TRBJ2-7; cdr3_length: 11; cdr3_aa: ASSGAGVHEQY
v_call: TRBV4-1; j_call: TRBJ1-5; cdr3_length: 14; cdr3_aa: ASSQVGRGKRQPQH
v_call: TRBV7-2; j_call: TRBJ1-5; cdr3_length: 10; cdr3_aa: ASSLEYQPQH
v_call: TRBV6-5; j_call: TRBJ1-6; cdr3_length: 10; cdr3_aa: ASRGQNSPLH
v_call: TRBV5-1; j_call: TRBJ1-1; cdr3_length: 11; cdr3_aa: ASSFLWGAEAF
v_call: TRBV7-8; j_call: TRBJ1-1; cdr3_length: 16; cdr3_aa: ASSLSTGEGAWNTEAF
v_call: TRBV2; j_call: TRBJ1-2; cdr3_length: 16; cdr3_aa: ASSERLSTGGAYYGYT
v_call: TRBV24-1; j_call: TRBJ2-2; cdr3_length: 16; cdr3_aa: ATSDEIGTGGYTGELF
v_call: TRBV4-2; j_call: TRBJ2-3; cdr3_length: 18; cdr3_aa: ASSQDQGLAGVRLTDTQY
v_call: TRBV28; j_call: TRBJ2-2; cdr3_length: 14; cdr3_aa: ASSFGRAVGTGELF
v_call: TRBV5-4; j_call: TRBJ1-2; cdr3_length: 13; cdr3_aa: ASSSDRGRFYGYT
v_call: TRBV20-1; j_call: TRBJ1-1; cdr3_length: 11; cdr3_aa: SASGIGNTEAF
v_call: TRBV21-1; j_call: TRBJ2-1; cdr3_length: 15; cdr3_aa: ASSDPRSQVVDNEQF
v_call: TRBV7-9; j_call: TRBJ2-7; cdr3_length: 11; cdr3_aa: ASGVAGSYEQY
v_call: TRBV3-1/TRBV3-2; j_call: TRBJ2-7; cdr3_length: 12; cdr3_aa: ASSLSGTGLEQY
v_call: TRBV20-1; j_call: TRBJ1-1; cdr3_length: 7; cdr3_aa: SARPEAF
v_call: TRBV2; j_call: TRBJ2-3; cdr3_length: 12; cdr3_aa: ASSDGTGIDTQY
v_call: TRBV5-6; j_call: TRBJ2-3; cdr3_length: 14; cdr3_aa: ASSQGTSGGRDTQY
v_call: TRBV5-1; j_call: TRBJ2-3; cdr3_length: 15; cdr3_aa: ASSLNGGGLSTDTQY